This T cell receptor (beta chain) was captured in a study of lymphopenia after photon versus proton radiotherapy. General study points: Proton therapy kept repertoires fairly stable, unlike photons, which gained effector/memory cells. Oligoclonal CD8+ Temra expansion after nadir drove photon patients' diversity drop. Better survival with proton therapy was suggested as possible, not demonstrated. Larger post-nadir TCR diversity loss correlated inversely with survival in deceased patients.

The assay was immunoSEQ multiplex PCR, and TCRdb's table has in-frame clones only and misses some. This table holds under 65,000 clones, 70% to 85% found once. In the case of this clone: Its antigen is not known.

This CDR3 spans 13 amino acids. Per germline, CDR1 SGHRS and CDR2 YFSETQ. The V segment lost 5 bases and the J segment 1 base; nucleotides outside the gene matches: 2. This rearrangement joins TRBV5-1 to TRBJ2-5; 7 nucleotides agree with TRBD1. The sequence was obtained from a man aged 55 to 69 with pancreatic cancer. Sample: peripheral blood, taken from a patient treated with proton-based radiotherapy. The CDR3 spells CASRTGTQETQYF. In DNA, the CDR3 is TGCGCCAGCAGGACAGGGACCCAAGAGACCCAGTACTTC.